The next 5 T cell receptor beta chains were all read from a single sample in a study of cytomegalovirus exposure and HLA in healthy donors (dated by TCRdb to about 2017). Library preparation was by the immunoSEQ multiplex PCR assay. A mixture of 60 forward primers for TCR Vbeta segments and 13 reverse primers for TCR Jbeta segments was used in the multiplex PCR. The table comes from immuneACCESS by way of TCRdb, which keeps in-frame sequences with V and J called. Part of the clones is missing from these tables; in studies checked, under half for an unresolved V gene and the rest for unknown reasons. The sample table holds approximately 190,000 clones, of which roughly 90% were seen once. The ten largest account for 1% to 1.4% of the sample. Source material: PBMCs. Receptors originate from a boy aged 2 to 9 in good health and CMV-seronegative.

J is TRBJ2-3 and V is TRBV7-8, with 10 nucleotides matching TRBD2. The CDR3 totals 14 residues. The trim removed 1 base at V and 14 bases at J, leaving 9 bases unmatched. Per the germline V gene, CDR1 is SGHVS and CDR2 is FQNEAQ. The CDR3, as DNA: TGTGCCAGCAGCTTAGGCCTTAGCGGGGGGCCAGCGTATTTT. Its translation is CASSLGLSGGPAYF.

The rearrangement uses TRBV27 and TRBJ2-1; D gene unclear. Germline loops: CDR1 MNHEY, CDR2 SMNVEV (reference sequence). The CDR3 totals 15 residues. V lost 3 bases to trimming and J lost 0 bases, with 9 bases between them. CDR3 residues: CASSFTGSSYNEQFF. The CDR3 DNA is TGTGCCAGCAGTTTCACCGGGTCCTCCTACAATGAGCAGTTCTTC.

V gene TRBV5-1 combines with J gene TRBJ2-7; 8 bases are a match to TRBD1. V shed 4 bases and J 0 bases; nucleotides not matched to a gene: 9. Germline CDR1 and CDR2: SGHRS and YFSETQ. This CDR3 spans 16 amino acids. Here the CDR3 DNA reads TGCGCCAGCAGCATCCCGAAACAGGGGGTCTCCTACGAGCAGTACTTC. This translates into CASSIPKQGVSYEQYF.

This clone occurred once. CDR3 nucleotide sequence: TGTGCCAGCAGTTTAGAGGGCAGGTCGAACACTGAAGCTTTCTTT. Translation: CASSLEGRSNTEAFF. V gene TRBV27 combines with J gene TRBJ1-1, with D unresolved. Germline V gene data show CDR1 as MNHEY and CDR2 as SMNVEV (reference sequence). The CDR3 consists of 15 residues. Deletions cut 2 bases from V and 1 base from J, with 11 bases between.

The CDR3 spells CASSSLEDYGTEAFF. The CDR3 region has the DNA TGCGCCAGCAGCTCACTCGAGGACTACGGCACTGAAGCTTTCTTT. The chain carries TRBV5-1 and TRBJ1-1; no clear D. Germline V gene sequence: CDR1 SGHRS, CDR2 YFSETQ. There are 15 residues in the CDR3. V lost 3 bases and J 4 bases, leaving 16 bases between the germline ends. The whole variable domain, remainder taken from reference TRBV5-1 and TRBJ1-1, is KAGVTQTPRYLIKTRGQQVTLSCSPISGHRSVSWYQQTPGQGLQFLFEYFSETQRNKGNFPGRFSGRQFSNSRSEMNVSTLELGDSALYLCASSSLEDYGTEAFFGQGTRLTVV.